The 7 T cell receptor beta chains presented below share a single source sample, sequenced in a study of cytomegalovirus exposure and HLA in healthy donors. Use of 60 Vbeta and 13 Jbeta primers characterized the PCR. Generated by immunoSEQ multiplex PCR, the TCRdb table keeps only in-frame clones and is missing some. The table has more than 100,000 clones, around 80% seen once. Material for sequencing was PBMCs. The receptor set was obtained from a young woman in good health and CMV-seronegative.

The genes are TRBV11-3 and TRBJ2-7; D ambiguous. V was pared by 1 base and J by 0 bases, with 4 bases between. Germline CDR1 reads SGHNT; CDR2 reads YENEEA. The CDR3 covers 13 residues. CDR3 in amino acids: CASSLVYSYEQYF. The CDR3 DNA follows: TGTGCCAGCAGCTTAGTCTACTCCTACGAGCAGTACTTC.

This sequence joins TRBV30 and TRBJ2-2, with a tentative D call TRBD2 (5 bases). V shed 0 bases and J shed 2 bases, with 10 bases lying between them. This CDR3 contains 15 residues. Germline V gene sequence: CDR1 GTSNPN, CDR2 SVGIG (reference sequence). The CDR3 DNA follows: TGTGCCTGGAGTGTCGGGATTACTAACACCGGGGAGCTGTTTTTT. Its translation: CAWSVGITNTGELFF. The entire variable domain, with the rest obtained from reference TRBV30 and TRBJ2-2, is as follows: SQTIHQWPATLVQPVGSPLSLECTVEGTSNPNLYWYRQAAGRGLQLLFYSVGIGQISSEVPQNLSASRPQDRQFILSSKKLLLSDSGFYLCAWSVGITNTGELFFGEGSRLTVL.

V usage is TRBV2 and J usage is TRBJ2-2; D is unresolved. The germline V and J ends were trimmed by 8 bases and 2 bases, with 9 bases remaining between them. Germline V gene lookup returns CDR1 SNHLY and CDR2 FYNNEI. The CDR3 extends over 13 amino acids. CDR3 DNA: TGTGCCAGCCACAAATCTAACACCGGGGAGCTGTTTTTT. Translated, it gives CASHKSNTGELFF.

The chain uses TRBV15 and TRBJ2-1; 9 nucleotides line up with TRBD2. CDR1 is LNHNV and CDR2 is YYDKDF in the germline V gene (reference sequence). V lost 1 base, J lost 7 bases, and 5 bases stayed unmatched. This CDR3 comprises 15 residues. CDR3: CATSRGGRAGNEQFF. Written as DNA, the CDR3 is TGTGCCACCAGCAGAGGCGGGAGGGCCGGAAATGAGCAGTTCTTC.

This rearrangement joins TRBV15 to TRBJ2-3, with 12 nucleotides matching TRBD2. V gave up 4 bases and J gave up 1 base; unmatched junction bases: 3. The CDR3 extends over 16 amino acids. Germline V lookup: CDR1 LNHNV, CDR2 YYDKDF (reference sequence). For the CDR3, the DNA is TGTGCCACCAGCATACGGACTAGCGGGGGCACAGATACGCAGTATTTT. Encoded protein: CATSIRTSGGTDTQYF.

This chain connects TRBV28 to TRBJ1-2, with a tentative D call TRBD1 (5 bases). The CDR3 has 14 residues. The germline V gene has CDR1 MDHEN and CDR2 SYDVKM. Deletions cut 6 bases from V and 0 bases from J, with 11 bases between. CDR3 DNA: TGTGCCAGCAGGGGTGACAGCTCTAACTATGGCTACACCTTC. Its protein product is CASRGDSSNYGYTF.

This clone appeared a few times. The V call is TRBV30, the J call TRBJ1-5; D is perhaps TRBD1 (6 bases). Deletions cut 8 bases from V and 4 bases from J, with 12 bases between. This CDR3 spans 12 amino acids. CDR1 is GTSNPN, CDR2 SVGIG, per germline (reference sequence). CDR3 protein: CAGSDSNQPQHF. The CDR3, as DNA: TGTGCCGGCTCGGACAGTAATCAGCCCCAGCATTTT.